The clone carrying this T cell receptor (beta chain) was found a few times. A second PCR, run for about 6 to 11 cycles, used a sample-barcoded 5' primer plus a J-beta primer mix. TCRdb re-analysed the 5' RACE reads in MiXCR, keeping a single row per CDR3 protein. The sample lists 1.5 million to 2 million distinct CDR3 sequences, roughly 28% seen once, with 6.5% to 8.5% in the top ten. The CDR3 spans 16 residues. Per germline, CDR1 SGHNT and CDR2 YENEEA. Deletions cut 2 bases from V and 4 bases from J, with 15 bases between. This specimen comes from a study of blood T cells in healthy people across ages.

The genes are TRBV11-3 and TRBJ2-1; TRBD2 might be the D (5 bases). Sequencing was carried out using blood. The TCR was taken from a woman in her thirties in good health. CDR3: CASSLFFTGGYNEQFF. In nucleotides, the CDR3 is TGTGCCAGCAGCTTATTTTTTACTGGCGGGTACAATGAGCAGTTCTTC.